This TCR beta chain is drawn from a study of identical twins. Study-wide results and limits: Interpretation of the results relied on cross-sectional statistical analysis and not on following the same donors. Monozygotic twin pairs showed more out-of-frame TCR alpha sharing than models estimated. In cord blood, abundant beta clonotypes had fewer insertions; memory showed no trend.

J lost 5 bases, V lost 5 bases, and 6 bases had no gene match. The CDR3 runs 14 residues. Unique molecular identifiers were in the cDNA, with template-switch universal primer binding. From the 5' RACE reads, TCRdb called clonotypes with MiXCR, one entry per CDR3 protein. The sample carries a few hundred thousand distinct CDR3 sequences, approximately 10% recorded once. Only a few counts were recorded for this clonotype. Its specificity is unknown. J is TRBJ1-5 and V is TRBV12-3 or TRBV12-4; 7 nucleotides match TRBD1. The sequence derives from a woman between 50 and 59 years old in good health. The specimen sequenced was naive T cells sorted from blood. The CDR3 nucleotides are TGTGCCAGCAGTCCCCCGGGACAGTATCAGCCCCAGCATTTT. This gives the protein CASSPPGQYQPQHF.